This T cell receptor (beta chain) was recorded in a study of T-cell memory formation after mild COVID-19. Whole-study findings and limits: Day 15 to 85 contracting clones showed balanced CD4/CD8; day 15 to 37 expanders favored CD4+.

V shed 0 bases and J 5 bases; nucleotides not matched to a gene: 3. This CDR3 has 15 residues. The germline V gene encodes CDR1 LGHNA and CDR2 YNFKEQ. This clonotype came up a few times. Its antigen is unknown. MiXCR, run by TCRdb on the 5' RACE reads, gives a single entry per CDR3 protein. The data show about 90,000 distinct CDR3 sequences, roughly an eighth seen once. Sequenced: PBMCs or a T cell subset sorted from them (not recorded which). V usage is TRBV4-2 and J usage is TRBJ2-5; TRBD2 matches 10 bases. This receptor was taken from an adult woman who had mild COVID-19 (a few samples of this study predate the infection). Cell type and time point are not known. The CDR3 nucleotides read TGTGCCAGCAGCCAAGAAGCGGGAGGGGCGGAGACCCAGTACTTC. Protein product: CASSQEAGGAETQYF.